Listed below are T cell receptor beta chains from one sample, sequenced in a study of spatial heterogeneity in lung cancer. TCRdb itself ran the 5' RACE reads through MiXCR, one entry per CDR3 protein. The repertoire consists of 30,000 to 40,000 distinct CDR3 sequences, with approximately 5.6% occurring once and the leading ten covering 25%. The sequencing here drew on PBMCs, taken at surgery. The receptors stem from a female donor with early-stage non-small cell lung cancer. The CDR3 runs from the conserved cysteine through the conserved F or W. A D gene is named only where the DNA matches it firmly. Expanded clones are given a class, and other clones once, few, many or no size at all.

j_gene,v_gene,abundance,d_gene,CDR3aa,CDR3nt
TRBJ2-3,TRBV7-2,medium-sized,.,CASSLVGGSGDTQYF,TGTGCCAGCAGCTTAGTCGGAGGTTCGGGAGATACGCAGTATTTT
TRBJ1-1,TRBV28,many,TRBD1,CASSSRQGLGTEAFF,TGTGCCAGCAGTTCCAGACAGGGATTGGGCACTGAAGCTTTCTTT
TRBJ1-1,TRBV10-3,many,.,CAARKGLNTEAFF,TGTGCCGCCCGGAAGGGGTTGAACACTGAAGCTTTCTTT
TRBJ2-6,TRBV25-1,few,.,CASSPQDLRDSGANVLTF,TGTGCCAGCAGTCCTCAGGACTTACGGGACTCTGGGGCCAACGTCCTGACTTTC
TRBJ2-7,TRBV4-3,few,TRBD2,CASSQVAGGPSEQYF,TGCGCCAGCAGCCAAGTAGCGGGGGGGCCGTCCGAGCAGTACTTC
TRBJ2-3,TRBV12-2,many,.,CASRLESLAGGYTDTQYF,TGTGCAAGTCGCTTAGAATCCCTAGCGGGGGGTTACACAGATACGCAGTATTTT
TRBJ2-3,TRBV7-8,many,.,CASVGVGGRRTDTQYF,TGTGCCAGCGTCGGTGTTGGGGGGCGGAGGACAGATACGCAGTATTTT
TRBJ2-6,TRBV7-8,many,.,CASSSGHVLTF,TGTGCCAGCAGCTCGGGGCACGTCCTGACTTTC
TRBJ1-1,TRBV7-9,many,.,CASSWERGARVNTEAFF,TGTGCCAGCAGCTGGGAGAGGGGGGCGAGGGTGAACACTGAAGCTTTCTTT
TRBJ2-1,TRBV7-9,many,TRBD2,CASSLLAGGYNEQFF,TGTGCCAGCAGCCTTCTAGCGGGGGGTTACAATGAGCAGTTCTTC
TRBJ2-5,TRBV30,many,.,CAWSVQGTQYF,TGTGCCTGGAGTGTACAGGGGACCCAGTACTTC
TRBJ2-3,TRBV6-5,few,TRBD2,CASSQLAGTDTQYF,TGTGCCAGCAGTCAGCTAGCGGGCACAGATACGCAGTATTTT
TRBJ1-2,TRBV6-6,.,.,CASTPPGGDYGYTF,TGTGCCAGCACCCCCCCCGGGGGGGACTATGGCTACACCTTC
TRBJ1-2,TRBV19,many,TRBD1,CASSIIGTGGYGYTF,TGTGCCAGTAGTATTATTGGGACAGGGGGTTATGGCTACACCTTC
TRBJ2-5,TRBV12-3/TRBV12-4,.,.,CASSLGPLTQETQYF,TGTGCCAGCAGCCTGGGGCCACTTACACAAGAGACCCAGTACTTC
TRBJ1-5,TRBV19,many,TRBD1,CASTPTGGRNQPQHF,TGTGCCAGTACTCCGACAGGGGGAAGGAATCAGCCCCAGCATTTT
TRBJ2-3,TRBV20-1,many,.,CSVVPPTDTQYF,TGCAGTGTAGTACCCCCCACAGATACGCAGTATTTT
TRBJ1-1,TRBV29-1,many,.,CSVGGAGNTEAFF,TGCAGCGTTGGAGGGGCGGGGAACACTGAAGCTTTCTTT
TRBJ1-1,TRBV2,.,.,CASERGQDTEAFF,TGTGCCAGCGAGCGGGGGCAGGACACTGAAGCTTTCTTT
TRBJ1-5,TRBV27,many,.,CASSPRAGLEPQHF,TGTGCCAGCAGTCCCAGGGCAGGGTTGGAGCCCCAGCATTTT
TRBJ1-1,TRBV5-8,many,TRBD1,CASSLADRGTEAFF,TGTGCCAGCAGCTTGGCCGACAGGGGCACTGAAGCTTTCTTT